The 2 T cell receptor beta chains listed next were all sequenced from one sample in a study of shared clonotypes between healthy human individuals. TCRdb's table, derived via immunoSEQ multiplex PCR, lists solely in-frame clones and lacks some. The sample has under 2,500,000 clones, 90% to 96% seen once. Sequencing input: naive CD4+ T cells sorted from blood. This sample's subset: CD45RA+ positively selected. Every receptor here comes from a man between 18 and 35 years old in good health.

The chain is built from TRBV7-2 and TRBJ2-1; TRBD1 is a possible D gene (6 bases). V lost 5 bases to trimming and J lost 8 bases, with 16 bases between them. This CDR3 spans 14 amino acids. The germline gives CDR1 SGHTA, CDR2 FQGNSA. The CDR3 loop reads CASSRYRVGDEQFF. The CDR3 bases are TGTGCCAGCAGCCGCTACAGGGTGGGCGATGAGCAGTTCTTC.

The V call is TRBV6-1, the J call TRBJ2-1; TRBD1 matches at 9 bases. The CDR3 has 15 residues. CDR1 is MNHNS, CDR2 SASEGT, per germline. Trimming took 4 bases from V and 4 from J; bases not matched to a gene: 5. The CDR3 DNA follows: TGTGCCAGCAGTGGCACAGGGGGCTCTTACAATGAGCAGTTCTTC. Protein sequence: CASSGTGGSYNEQFF.